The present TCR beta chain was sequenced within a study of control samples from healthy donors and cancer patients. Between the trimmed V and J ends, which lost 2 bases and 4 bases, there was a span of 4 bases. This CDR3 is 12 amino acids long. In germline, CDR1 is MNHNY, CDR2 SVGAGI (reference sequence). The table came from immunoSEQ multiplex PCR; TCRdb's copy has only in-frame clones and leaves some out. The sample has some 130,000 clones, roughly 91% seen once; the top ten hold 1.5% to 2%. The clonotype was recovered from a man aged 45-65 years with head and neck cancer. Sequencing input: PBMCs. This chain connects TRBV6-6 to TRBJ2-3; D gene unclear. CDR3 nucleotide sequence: TGTGCCAGCAGTTACCCGTCAGATACGCAGTATTTT. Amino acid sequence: CASSYPSDTQYF.